Here is one TCR beta chain with its context. Trimming shortened V by 6 bases and J by 7 bases, and 15 bases separated the two germline ends. From germline, CDR1 is LNHDA and CDR2 SQIVND (reference sequence). The CDR3 length is 13 residues. This entry comes from a study of blood T cell repertoires in COVID-19. On the study more broadly: Spain, Italy and the United States supplied samples that represented acute and convalescent COVID-19.

Under the authors' procedure: Reference gene primer amplification yielded estimated nucleated cell counts. The assay was immunoSEQ multiplex PCR, and TCRdb's table has in-frame clones only and misses some. The D gene and trimming were derived from the DNA, and the V and J assignments and clone size from that table. The profile shows 45,000 to 55,000 clones, around 90% of them singletons. The rearrangement uses TRBV19 and TRBJ2-5; D ambiguous. The clonotype comes from a human donor in a cohort sampled during active COVID-19. Sequenced sample: peripheral blood. Here the CDR3 reads CASRQVDQTTQYF. CDR3 DNA: TGTGCCAGTAGGCAGGTCGACCAAACGACCCAGTACTTC.